This T cell receptor (beta chain) derives from a study of beta chain features in type 1 diabetes. Overall study context: Patients did not differ from healthy donors in age, gender or cell yield.

The study reverse transcribed the entire isolated RNA, so it sequenced expressed TCRB transcripts. Clones were read by immunoSEQ multiplex PCR, and TCRdb kept only the in-frame ones, dropping some. The sample has hundreds of thousands of clones, approximately 15% seen once. All of the sorted populations showed purity greater than 95%. As for this clone: Its antigen is undetermined.

Germline CDR1 and CDR2: GTSNPN and SVGIG (reference sequence). V was clipped by 5 bases and J by 6 bases, with 10 bases between them. CDR3 size: 11 residues. Study-level findings and limits: Shorter TCRB CDR3s, moderately but significantly so, were found in Type 1 diabetes patients in all four CD4+ subsets.

The receptor's source is a man aged 25-40 years in good health. The chain employs TRBV30 and TRBJ2-5; possible D gene TRBD2, 5 bases. Input material: naive CD4+ T cells from blood. This CDR3 is CAWATGKTQYF. The CDR3 DNA reads TGTGCCTGGGCAACCGGGAAGACCCAGTACTTC. The full variable domain, completed using reference TRBV30 and TRBJ2-5, is SQTIHQWPATLVQPVGSPLSLECTVEGTSNPNLYWYRQAAGRGLQLLFYSVGIGQISSEVPQNLSASRPQDRQFILSSKKLLLSDSGFYLCAWATGKTQYFGPGTRLLVL.